This T cell receptor (beta chain) was found in a study of cytomegalovirus exposure and HLA in healthy donors. J gave up 0 bases and V 6 bases, and 7 bases lay outside the gene matches. This CDR3 has 16 residues. Germline CDR1 reads ENHRY; CDR2 reads SYGVKD. Use of 60 Vbeta and 13 Jbeta primers characterized the PCR. Some clones are missing from TCRdb's copy, which holds only in-frame ones; the method was immunoSEQ multiplex PCR. The sample contains 150,000 to 200,000 clones, around 75% of which appear only once. This clone was counted between two and nine times. Sequences were obtained from PBMCs. The receptor's source is a man in his late teens or twenties in good health and CMV-seropositive. V gene TRBV10-3 combines with J gene TRBJ2-2, with 7 bases fitting TRBD1. The chain's CDR3 is CAISSGQVANTGELFF. The CDR3 DNA reads as TGTGCCATCAGCTCCGGACAGGTCGCGAACACCGGGGAGCTGTTTTTT.